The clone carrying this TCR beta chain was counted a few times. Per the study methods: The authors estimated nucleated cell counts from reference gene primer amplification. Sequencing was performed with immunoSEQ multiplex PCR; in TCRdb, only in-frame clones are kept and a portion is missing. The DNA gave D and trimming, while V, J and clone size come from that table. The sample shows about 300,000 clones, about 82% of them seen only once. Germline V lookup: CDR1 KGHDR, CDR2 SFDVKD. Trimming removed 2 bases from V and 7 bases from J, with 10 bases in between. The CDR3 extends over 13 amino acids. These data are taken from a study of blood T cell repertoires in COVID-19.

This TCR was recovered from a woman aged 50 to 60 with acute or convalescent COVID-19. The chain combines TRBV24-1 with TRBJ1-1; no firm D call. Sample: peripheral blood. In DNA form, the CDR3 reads TGTGCCACCAGTGATTCTTGGGCAGGTGAAGCTTTCTTT. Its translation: CATSDSWAGEAFF.